This TCR beta chain was profiled in a study of blood T cell repertoires in COVID-19. The CDR3 loop spans 14 amino acids. In germline, CDR1 is LNHDA, CDR2 SQIVND (reference sequence). V lost 10 bases to trimming and J lost 3 bases, with 16 bases between them. The table came from immunoSEQ multiplex PCR; TCRdb's copy has only in-frame clones and leaves some out. This table has under 200,000 clones, more than 80% appearing once. This chain links TRBV19 with TRBJ1-5, with D hard to call. Material: peripheral blood. The TCR originated in a man aged 45-65 years with acute or convalescent COVID-19. The CDR3 DNA is TGTGCCACCTCCCCGGCGGGTAACAATCAGCCCCAGCATTTT. As protein: CATSPAGNNQPQHF.